This T cell receptor beta chain is drawn from a study of cytomegalovirus exposure and HLA in healthy donors. Notes on the study in general: Reports indicated that the classifier achieved high specificity and sensitivity in diagnosing cytomegalovirus status. Analyses of presence and absence presupposed an approximately uniform sequencing depth across donors. In a later analysis, parvovirus B19, influenza, CMV and Epstein-Barr virus appeared linked to several top co-occurrence clusters.

Donors were nominally healthy when sampled, though unrecorded immune exposures were likely. PCR primers comprised 60 Vbeta and 13 Jbeta primers. Generated by immunoSEQ multiplex PCR, the TCRdb table keeps only in-frame clones and is missing some. Here the sample spans some 180,000 clones, roughly 77% being singletons. J gave up 1 base and V 4 bases, and 7 bases lay outside the gene matches. Germline CDR1 and CDR2: SGHTA and FQGTGA. The length of the CDR3 is 16 residues. Worth noting for this clone: Its antigen is not known.

The sequence derives from a woman aged 25-40 years in good health and CMV-seropositive. Sequencing input: PBMCs. The J gene is TRBJ2-5, the V gene TRBV7-3; 9 bases match TRBD2. CDR3 sequence reads: CASSSGLAPTQETQYF. DNA of the CDR3: TGTGCCAGCAGCTCCGGACTAGCGCCGACCCAAGAGACCCAGTACTTC.